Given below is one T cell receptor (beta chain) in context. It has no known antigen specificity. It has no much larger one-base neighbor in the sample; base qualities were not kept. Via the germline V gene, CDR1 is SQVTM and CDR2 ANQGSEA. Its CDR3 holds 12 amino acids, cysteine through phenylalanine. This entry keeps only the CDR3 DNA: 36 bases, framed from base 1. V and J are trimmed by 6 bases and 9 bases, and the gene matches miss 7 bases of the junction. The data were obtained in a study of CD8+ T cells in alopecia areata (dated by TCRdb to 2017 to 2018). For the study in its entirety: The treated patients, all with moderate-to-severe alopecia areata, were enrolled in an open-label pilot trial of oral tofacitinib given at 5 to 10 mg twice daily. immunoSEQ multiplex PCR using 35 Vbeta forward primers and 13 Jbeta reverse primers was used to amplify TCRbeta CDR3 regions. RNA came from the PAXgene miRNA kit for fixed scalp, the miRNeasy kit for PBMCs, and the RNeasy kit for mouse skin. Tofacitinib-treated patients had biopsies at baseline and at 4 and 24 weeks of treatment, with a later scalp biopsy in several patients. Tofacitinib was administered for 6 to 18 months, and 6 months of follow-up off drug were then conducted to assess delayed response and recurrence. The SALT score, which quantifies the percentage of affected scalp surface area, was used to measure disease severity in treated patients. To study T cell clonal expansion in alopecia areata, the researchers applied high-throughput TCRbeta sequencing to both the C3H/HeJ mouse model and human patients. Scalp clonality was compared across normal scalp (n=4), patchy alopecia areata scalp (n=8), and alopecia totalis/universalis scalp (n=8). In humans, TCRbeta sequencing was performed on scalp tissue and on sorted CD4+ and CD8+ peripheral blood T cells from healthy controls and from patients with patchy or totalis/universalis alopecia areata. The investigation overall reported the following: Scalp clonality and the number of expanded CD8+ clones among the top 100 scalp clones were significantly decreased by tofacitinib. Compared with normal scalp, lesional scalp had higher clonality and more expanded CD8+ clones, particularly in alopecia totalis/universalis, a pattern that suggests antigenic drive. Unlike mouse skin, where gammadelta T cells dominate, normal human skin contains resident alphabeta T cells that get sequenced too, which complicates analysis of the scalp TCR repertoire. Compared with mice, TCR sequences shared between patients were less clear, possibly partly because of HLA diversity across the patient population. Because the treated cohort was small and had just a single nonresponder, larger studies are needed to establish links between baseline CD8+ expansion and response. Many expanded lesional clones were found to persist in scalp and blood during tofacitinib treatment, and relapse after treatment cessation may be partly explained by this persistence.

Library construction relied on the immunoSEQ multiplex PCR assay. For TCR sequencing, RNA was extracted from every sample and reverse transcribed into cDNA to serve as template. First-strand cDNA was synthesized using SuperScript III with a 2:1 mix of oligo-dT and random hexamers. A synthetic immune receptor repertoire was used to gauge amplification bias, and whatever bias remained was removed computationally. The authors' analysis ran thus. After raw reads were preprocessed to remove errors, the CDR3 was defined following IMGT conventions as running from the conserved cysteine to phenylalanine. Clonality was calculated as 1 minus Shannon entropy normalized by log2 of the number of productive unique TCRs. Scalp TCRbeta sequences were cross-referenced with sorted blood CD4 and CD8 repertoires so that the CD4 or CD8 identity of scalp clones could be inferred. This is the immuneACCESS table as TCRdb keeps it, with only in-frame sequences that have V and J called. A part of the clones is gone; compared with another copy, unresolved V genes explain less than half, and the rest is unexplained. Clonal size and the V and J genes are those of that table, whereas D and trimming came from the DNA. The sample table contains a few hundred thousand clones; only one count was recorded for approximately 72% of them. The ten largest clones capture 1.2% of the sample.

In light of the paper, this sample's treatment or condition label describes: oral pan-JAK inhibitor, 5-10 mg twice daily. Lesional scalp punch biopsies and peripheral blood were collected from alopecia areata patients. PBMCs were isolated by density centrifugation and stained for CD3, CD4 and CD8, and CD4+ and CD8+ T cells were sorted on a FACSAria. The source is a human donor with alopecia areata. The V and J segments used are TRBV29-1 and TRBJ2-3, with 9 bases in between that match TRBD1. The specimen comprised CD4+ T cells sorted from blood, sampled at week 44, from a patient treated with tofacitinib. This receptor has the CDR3 CSVDPDRGTQYF. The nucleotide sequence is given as TGCAGCGTCGACCCTGACAGGGGGACGCAGTATTTT.